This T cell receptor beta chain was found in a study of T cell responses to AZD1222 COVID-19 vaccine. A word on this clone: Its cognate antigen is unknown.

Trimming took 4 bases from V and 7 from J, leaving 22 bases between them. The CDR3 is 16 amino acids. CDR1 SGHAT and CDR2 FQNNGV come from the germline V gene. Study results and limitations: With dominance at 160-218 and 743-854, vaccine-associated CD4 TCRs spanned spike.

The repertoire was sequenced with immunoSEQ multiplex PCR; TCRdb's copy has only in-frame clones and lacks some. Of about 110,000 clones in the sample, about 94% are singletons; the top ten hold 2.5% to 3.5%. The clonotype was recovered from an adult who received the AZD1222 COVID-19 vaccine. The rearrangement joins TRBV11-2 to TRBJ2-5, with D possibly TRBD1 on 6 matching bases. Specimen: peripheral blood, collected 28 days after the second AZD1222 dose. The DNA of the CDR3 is TGTGCCAGCAGCTATTCAGGGGACGGGGAATGGGGGACCCAGTACTTC. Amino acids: CASSYSGDGEWGTQYF.